This T cell receptor (beta chain) was captured by sequencing in a study of cytomegalovirus exposure and HLA in healthy donors. General study points: Clonal expansion was found to be greater in HLA-associated TCR beta chains than in equally common others in a later analysis. Excluded: some indistinguishable V segments such as TRBV6-2 and TRBV6-3. Common viral pathogens seemed, in a later analysis, to connect with several of the most significant clusters. As was reported, the classifier diagnosed cytomegalovirus status with high specificity and sensitivity.

Points on this clone: Its antigen remains unidentified.

Per the germline V gene, CDR1 is SQVTM and CDR2 is ANQGSEA. The length of the CDR3 is 14 residues. With 4 bases removed from V and 0 bases from J, the gap between germline ends came to 10 bases. It was with 60 Vbeta and 13 Jbeta primers that the PCR ran. Using immunoSEQ multiplex PCR, the repertoire was profiled, and TCRdb retains in-frame clones only, with some absent. The top ten clones hold roughly 2.2% of a sample with approximately 120,000 clones, around 81% of them seen once. Sequencing input: PBMCs. This sequence joins TRBV29-1 and TRBJ1-3; tentative D call: TRBD1 (6 bases). The receptor's source is a woman between 25 and 40 years old in good health and CMV-seronegative. As DNA, the CDR3 is TGCAGCGTTGGGACAGTTCACTCTGGAAACACCATATATTTT. Residues: CSVGTVHSGNTIYF.